This TCR beta chain derives from a study of Ad26.COV2.S vaccination and SARS-CoV-2 variants. V was shortened by 0 bases and J by 3 bases, with 8 bases between the two germline ends. This CDR3 region has 14 residues. CDR1 LGHNT and CDR2 FRNRAP come from the germline V gene. Clones were sequenced by immunoSEQ multiplex PCR, and TCRdb holds only the in-frame ones, with some missing. The sample has 350,000 to 400,000 clones, approximately 90% seen once. Indicated treatment: over 15 received Ad26.COV2.S at low or high dose, single or two shots; several received placebo; per-sample allocation not given. Samples analyzed were those drawn on day 63 after the first vaccine or placebo injection.

The receptor was derived from a person aged 18-60 years who received the Ad26.COV2.S COVID-19 vaccine or a placebo. V gene TRBV12-5 combines with J gene TRBJ2-5; TRBD2 is a possible D gene (5 bases). The source material was peripheral blood, sampled in a trial of Ad26.COV2.S vaccine versus placebo. The CDR3 protein is CASGLVTGKETQYF. DNA for the CDR3: TGTGCTAGTGGTTTGGTGACGGGGAAAGAGACCCAGTACTTC.